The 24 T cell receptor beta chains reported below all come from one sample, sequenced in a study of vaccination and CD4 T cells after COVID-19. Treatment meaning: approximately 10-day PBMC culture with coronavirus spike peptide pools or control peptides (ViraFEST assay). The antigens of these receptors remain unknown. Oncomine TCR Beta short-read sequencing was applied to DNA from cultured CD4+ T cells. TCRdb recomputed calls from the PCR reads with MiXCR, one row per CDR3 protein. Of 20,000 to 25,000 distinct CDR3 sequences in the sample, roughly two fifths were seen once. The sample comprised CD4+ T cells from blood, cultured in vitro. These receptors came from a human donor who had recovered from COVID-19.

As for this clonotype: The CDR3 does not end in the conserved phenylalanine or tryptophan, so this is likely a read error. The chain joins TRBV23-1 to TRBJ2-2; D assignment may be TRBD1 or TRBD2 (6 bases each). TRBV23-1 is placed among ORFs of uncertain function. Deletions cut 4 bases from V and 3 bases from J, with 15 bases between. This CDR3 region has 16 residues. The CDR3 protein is CASSPVGGEDTGELFL. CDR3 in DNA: TGCGCCAGCAGTCCCGTGGGGGGCGAGGACACCGGGGAGCTGTTTCTT.

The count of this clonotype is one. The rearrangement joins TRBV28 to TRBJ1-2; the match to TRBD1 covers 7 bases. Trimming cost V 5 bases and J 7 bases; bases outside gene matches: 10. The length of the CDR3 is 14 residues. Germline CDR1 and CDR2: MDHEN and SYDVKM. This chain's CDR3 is CASSTGAGFPGYTF. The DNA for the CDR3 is TGTGCCAGCAGTACAGGGGCCGGTTTCCCTGGCTACACCTTC.

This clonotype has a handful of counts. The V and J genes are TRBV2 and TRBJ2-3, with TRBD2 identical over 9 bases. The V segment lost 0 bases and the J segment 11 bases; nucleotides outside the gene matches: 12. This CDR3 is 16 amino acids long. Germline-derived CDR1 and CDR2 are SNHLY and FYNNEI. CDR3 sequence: CASSEAGSGRTSGQYF. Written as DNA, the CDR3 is TGTGCCAGCAGTGAAGCAGGTAGCGGGAGAACATCAGGGCAGTATTTT.

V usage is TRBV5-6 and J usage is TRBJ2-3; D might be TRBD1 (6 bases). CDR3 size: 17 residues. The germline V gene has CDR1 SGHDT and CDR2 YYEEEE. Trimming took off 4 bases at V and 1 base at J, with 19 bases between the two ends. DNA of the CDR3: TGTGCCAGCAGCCTCCGAACCCGGACAGAGCGCACAGATACGCAGTATTTT. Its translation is CASSLRTRTERTDTQYF. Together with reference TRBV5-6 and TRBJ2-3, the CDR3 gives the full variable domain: DAGVTQSPTHLIKTRGQQVTLRCSPKSGHDTVSWYQQALGQGPQFIFQYYEEEERQRGNFPDRFSGHQFPNYSSELNVNALLLGDSALYLCASSLRTRTERTDTQYFGPGTRLTVL.

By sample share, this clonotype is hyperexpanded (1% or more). The DNA of the CDR3 is TGTGCCAGCATCCCCCCCGGTTCTGGAACGCAGTATTTT. This sequence encodes CASIPPGSGTQYF. V gene TRBV12-3 or TRBV12-4 combines with J gene TRBJ2-3; D gene uncertain. V lost 7 bases, J lost 9 bases, and 17 bases lay in between. There are 13 residues in the CDR3.

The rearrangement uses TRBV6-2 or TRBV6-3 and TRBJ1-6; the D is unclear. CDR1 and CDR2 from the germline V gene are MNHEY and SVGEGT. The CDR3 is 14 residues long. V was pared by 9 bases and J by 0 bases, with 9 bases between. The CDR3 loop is CASSRSSYNSPLHF. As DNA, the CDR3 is TGTGCCAGTTCGAGGAGCTCCTATAATTCACCCCTCCACTTT.

This CDR3 is CASSYTSGGAYEQYF. The CDR3, as DNA: TGTGCCAGCAGTTACACTAGCGGGGGGGCCTACGAGCAGTACTTC. The chain recombines TRBV6-5 with TRBJ2-7; 13 nucleotides align to TRBD2. The CDR3 runs 15 residues. Losses at the gene ends were 2 bases for V and 2 bases for J; bases not matched to a gene: 0. Germline CDR1 and CDR2: MNHEY and SVGAGI.

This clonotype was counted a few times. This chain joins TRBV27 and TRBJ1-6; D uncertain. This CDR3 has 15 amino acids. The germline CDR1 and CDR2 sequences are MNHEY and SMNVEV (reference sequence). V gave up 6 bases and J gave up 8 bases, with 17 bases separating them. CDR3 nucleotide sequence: TGTGCCAGCAGATTACCCGGGCTGGGTGATTCACCCCTCCACTTT. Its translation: CASRLPGLGDSPLHF.

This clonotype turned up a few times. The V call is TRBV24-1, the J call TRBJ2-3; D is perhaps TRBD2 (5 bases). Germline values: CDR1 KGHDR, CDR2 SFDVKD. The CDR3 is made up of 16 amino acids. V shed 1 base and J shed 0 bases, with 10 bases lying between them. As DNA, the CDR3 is TGTGCCACCAGTGATTTCGGACGGACTAGCACAGATACGCAGTATTTT. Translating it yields CATSDFGRTSTDTQYF.

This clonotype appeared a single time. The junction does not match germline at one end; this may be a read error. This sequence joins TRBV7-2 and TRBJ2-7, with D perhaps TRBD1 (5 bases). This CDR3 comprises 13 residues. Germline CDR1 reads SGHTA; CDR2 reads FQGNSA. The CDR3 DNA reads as TGTGCCAGTAGCTTAACGACAGTCTACGAGCAGTACTTC. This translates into CASSLTTVYEQYF.

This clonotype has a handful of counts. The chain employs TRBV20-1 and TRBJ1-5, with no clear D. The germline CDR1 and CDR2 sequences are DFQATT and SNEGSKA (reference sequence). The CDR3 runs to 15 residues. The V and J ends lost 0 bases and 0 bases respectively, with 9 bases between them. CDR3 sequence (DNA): TGCAGTGCTAGAGATCGTACGGATAGCAATCAGCCCCAGCATTTT. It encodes CSARDRTDSNQPQHF.

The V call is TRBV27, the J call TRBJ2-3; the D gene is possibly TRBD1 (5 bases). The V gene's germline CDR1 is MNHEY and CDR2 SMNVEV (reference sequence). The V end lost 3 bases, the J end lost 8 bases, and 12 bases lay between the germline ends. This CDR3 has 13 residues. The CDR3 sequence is CASSFVRASTQYF. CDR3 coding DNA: TGTGCCAGCAGTTTCGTCAGGGCAAGTACGCAGTATTTT.

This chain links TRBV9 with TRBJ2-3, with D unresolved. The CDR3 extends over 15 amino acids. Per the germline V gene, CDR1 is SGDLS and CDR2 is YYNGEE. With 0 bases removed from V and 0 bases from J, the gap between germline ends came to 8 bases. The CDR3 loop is CASSVGASSTDTQYF. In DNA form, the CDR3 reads TGTGCCAGCAGCGTAGGAGCTTCTAGCACAGATACGCAGTATTTT.

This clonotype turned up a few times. CDR3 nucleotide sequence: TGTGCCAGCAGCCAACGCCTGACTAGCGGGAGGGCCGATGAGCAGTTCTTC. This sequence encodes CASSQRLTSGRADEQFF. This chain links TRBV4-2 with TRBJ2-1; 14 nucleotides agree with TRBD2. This CDR3 has 17 amino acids. The J segment lost 8 bases and the V segment lost 2 bases, leaving 8 bases of the junction unmatched. Germline values: CDR1 LGHNA, CDR2 YNFKEQ.

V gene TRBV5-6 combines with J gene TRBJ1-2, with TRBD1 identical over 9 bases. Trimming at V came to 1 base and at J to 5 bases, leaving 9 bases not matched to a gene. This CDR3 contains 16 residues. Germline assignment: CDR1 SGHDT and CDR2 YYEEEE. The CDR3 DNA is TGTGCCAGCAGCTTGTCCCGGGACAGGGTAACTTATGGCTACACCTTC. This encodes CASSLSRDRVTYGYTF.

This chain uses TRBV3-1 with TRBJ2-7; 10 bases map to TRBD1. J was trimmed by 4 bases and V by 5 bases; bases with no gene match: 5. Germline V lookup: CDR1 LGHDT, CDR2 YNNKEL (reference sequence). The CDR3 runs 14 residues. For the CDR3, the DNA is TGTGCCAGCAGCGGCCGGGACAGGGGATACGAGCAGTACTTC. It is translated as CASSGRDRGYEQYF.

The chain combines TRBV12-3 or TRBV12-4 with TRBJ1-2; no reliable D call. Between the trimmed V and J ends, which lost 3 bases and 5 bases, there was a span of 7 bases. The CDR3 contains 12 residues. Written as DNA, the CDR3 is TGTGCCAGCAGTTTCCGGTCATATGGCTACACCTTC. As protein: CASSFRSYGYTF.

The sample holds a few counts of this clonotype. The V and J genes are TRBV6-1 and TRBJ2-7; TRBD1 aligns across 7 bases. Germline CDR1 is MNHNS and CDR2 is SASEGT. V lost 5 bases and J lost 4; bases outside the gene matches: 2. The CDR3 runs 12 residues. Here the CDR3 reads CASSNRGYEQYF. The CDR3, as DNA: TGTGCCAGCAGTAACAGGGGATACGAGCAGTACTTC.

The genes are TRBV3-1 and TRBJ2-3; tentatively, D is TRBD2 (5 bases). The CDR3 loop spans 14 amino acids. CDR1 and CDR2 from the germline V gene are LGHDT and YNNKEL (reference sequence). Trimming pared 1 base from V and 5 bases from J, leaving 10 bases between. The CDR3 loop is CASSQASRGDTQYF. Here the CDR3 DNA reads TGTGCCAGCAGCCAAGCCAGTCGGGGAGATACGCAGTATTTT.

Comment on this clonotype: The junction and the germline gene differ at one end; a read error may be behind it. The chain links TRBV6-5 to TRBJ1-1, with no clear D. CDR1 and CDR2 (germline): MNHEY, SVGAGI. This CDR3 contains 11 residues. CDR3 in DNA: TGTGCCAGCAGTTACGCCGGGGAGTATCTCTTT. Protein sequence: CASSYAGEYLF.

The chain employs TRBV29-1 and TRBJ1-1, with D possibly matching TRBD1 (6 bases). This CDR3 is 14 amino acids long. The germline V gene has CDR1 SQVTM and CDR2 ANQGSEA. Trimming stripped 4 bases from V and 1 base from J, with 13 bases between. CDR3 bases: TGCAGCGTTGGACGGGGGCGCGGGAACACTGAAGCTTTCTTT. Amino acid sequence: CSVGRGRGNTEAFF.

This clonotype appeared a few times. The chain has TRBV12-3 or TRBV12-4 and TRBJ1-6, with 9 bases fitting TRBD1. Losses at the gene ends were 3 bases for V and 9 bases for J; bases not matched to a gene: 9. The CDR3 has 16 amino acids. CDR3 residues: CASSFFPGQGSSPLHF. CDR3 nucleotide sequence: TGTGCCAGCAGTTTCTTCCCGGGACAGGGATCTTCACCCCTCCACTTT.

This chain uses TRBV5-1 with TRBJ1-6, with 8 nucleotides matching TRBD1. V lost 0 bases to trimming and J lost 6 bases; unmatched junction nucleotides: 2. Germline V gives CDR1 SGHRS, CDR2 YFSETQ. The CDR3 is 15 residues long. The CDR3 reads CASSLEGQGNSPLHF. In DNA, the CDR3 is TGCGCCAGCAGCTTGGAAGGACAGGGTAATTCACCCCTCCACTTT.

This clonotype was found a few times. The CDR3 loop is CASSSPGLGNTIYF. Written as DNA, the CDR3 is TGTGCCAGCAGCAGCCCGGGTTTAGGAAACACCATATATTTT. This chain connects TRBV14 to TRBJ1-3; D unresolved. Germline loops: CDR1 SGHDN, CDR2 FVKESK. Trimming stripped 5 bases from V and 4 bases from J, with 12 bases between. The CDR3 spans 14 residues. Full variable domain (remainder filled in from reference TRBV14 and TRBJ1-3): EAGVTQFPSHSVIEKGQTVTLRCDPISGHDNLYWYRRVMGKEIKFLLHFVKESKQDESGMPNNRFLAERTGGTYSTLKVQPAELEDSGVYFCASSSPGLGNTIYFGEGSWLTVV.